These T cell receptor beta chains were read from a single sample in a study of CD8 T cells in ankylosing spondylitis. TCRdb reprocessed the 5' RACE reads with MiXCR, giving one entry per CDR3 protein. The sample comprises a few hundred thousand distinct CDR3 sequences, 9.5% to 13% of which are singletons, and roughly 9.1% rests with the top ten. The sample comprised blood, either unsorted or a sorted T cell fraction (not recorded which). These receptors came from a female donor with ankylosing spondylitis or in good health (not recorded which). CDR3s include the opening cysteine and the closing phenylalanine or tryptophan. Fields, in order: clone size, V gene, J gene, D gene, CDR3 DNA, CDR3 protein. D genes are given only for firm matches. Clone size is given for some rows only: seen once, a few or many times, or a class if the clone is expanded.

-	TRBV20-1	TRBJ2-1	TRBD2	TGCAGCGCTAGCTCTCCGACTAGCGGGGGCGTTTACGACAATGAGCAGTTCTTC	CSASSPTSGGVYDNEQFF
many	TRBV29-1	TRBJ2-2	-	TGCAGTGGCAAAGGGGACACCGGGGAGCTGTTTTTT	CSGKGDTGELFF
many	TRBV29-1	TRBJ2-7	-	TGCAGCGTTGTTCAGAAAAGGGGTGACGACGAGCAGTACTTC	CSVVQKRGDDEQYF
-	TRBV20-1	TRBJ2-3	TRBD1	TGCAGTGCCCTCCTCAGGGGGCTAAGAAGCACAGATACGCAGTATTTT	CSALLRGLRSTDTQYF
many	TRBV20-1	TRBJ2-1	-	TGCAGTGCGGTGGGACTCCTACTAAACAATGAGCAGTTCTTC	CSAVGLLLNNEQFF
few	TRBV20-1	TRBJ2-1	TRBD2	TGCAGTGCTCCCCGGGGGGGGAATGAGCAGTTCTTC	CSAPRGGNEQFF
many	TRBV12-3/TRBV12-4	TRBJ1-2	TRBD1	TGTGCCAGCAGTTTCCGGGACAGGGGAAATGGCTACACCTTC	CASSFRDRGNGYTF
many	TRBV5-1	TRBJ2-1	-	TGCGCCAGCAGCCCCGGACGGATTGAAAATGAGCAGTTCTTC	CASSPGRIENEQFF
many	TRBV12-3/TRBV12-4	TRBJ2-5	-	TGTGCCAGCAGAATAGTCGGGAGTCGGGAGACCCAGTACTTC	CASRIVGSRETQYF
few	TRBV3-1	TRBJ2-7	TRBD1	TGTGCCAGCAGCCAAGTATGGACAGGGGTTACCTACGAGCAGTACTTC	CASSQVWTGVTYEQYF
many	TRBV7-3	TRBJ2-3	-	TGTGCCAGCAGCCCTACTAGGAACACAGATACGCAGTATTTT	CASSPTRNTDTQYF
few	TRBV12-3/TRBV12-4	TRBJ1-3	TRBD1	TGTGCCAGCAGTCCTACACTGGGACAGCCAGTCGGAAACACCATATATTTT	CASSPTLGQPVGNTIYF
few	TRBV29-1	TRBJ2-5	TRBD2	TGCAGCGTTGTCGAGGGAGGGAGAGAGACCCAGTACTTC	CSVVEGGRETQYF
many	TRBV20-1	TRBJ2-5	TRBD2	TGCAGTGCTAGGCTAGCGGGGGGCCTCCTCGGTGTCCAGTACTTC	CSARLAGGLLGVQYF